The 4 T cell receptor beta chains reported below all come from one sample, sequenced in a study of blood T cell repertoires in COVID-19. TCRdb's copy holds only in-frame clones and misses some; the assay was immunoSEQ multiplex PCR. Here the sample spans 200,000 or so clones, 81% being singletons. Sequencing was carried out using peripheral blood. These receptors were obtained from a woman older than 75 with COVID-19, enrolled during active disease.

The gene calls are TRBV7-9 and TRBJ1-1, with unresolved D. The CDR3 has 15 residues. Germline CDR1 and CDR2: SEHNR and FQNEAQ (reference sequence). V lost 5 bases and J 0 bases, leaving 13 bases between the germline ends. The CDR3 DNA is TGTGCCAGCAGCCCGGATCGACTGTTGAACACTGAAGCTTTCTTT. The encoded protein is CASSPDRLLNTEAFF.

V is TRBV6-5 and J is TRBJ1-6, with TRBD1 as a possible D gene (6 bases). The germline CDR1 and CDR2 sequences are MNHEY and SVGAGI. This CDR3 has 14 amino acids. Trimming stripped 6 bases from V and 10 bases from J, with 16 bases between. The CDR3: CASRDNRVGSPLHF. For the CDR3, the DNA is TGTGCCAGCAGAGACAACAGGGTAGGGTCACCCCTCCACTTT.

The chain's CDR3 is CASRPSDRTEAFF. The CDR3, as DNA: TGTGCCAGTAGACCCAGTGACAGGACCGAAGCTTTCTTT. The V call is TRBV19, the J call TRBJ1-1; D might be TRBD1 (6 bases). Germline V gene data show CDR1 as LNHDA and CDR2 as SQIVND (reference sequence). V lost 6 bases, J lost 8 bases, and 16 bases lay in between. CDR3 length: 13 amino acids. The whole variable domain, filled in from reference TRBV19 and TRBJ1-1, reads DGGITQSPKYLFRKEGQNVTLSCEQNLNHDAMYWYRQDPGQGLRLIYYSQIVNDFQKGDIAEGYSVSREKKESFPLTVTSAQKNPTAFYLCASRPSDRTEAFFGQGTRLTVV.

DNA for the CDR3: TGTGCCAGCAGCTTAGCAGGCCAGGGGGTAGGCGAGCAGTACTTC. Its translation: CASSLAGQGVGEQYF. The chain is built from TRBV7-2 and TRBJ2-7; 7 bases align to TRBD1. The V gene end was trimmed by 0 bases and the J gene end by 6 bases; junction bases not matched to a gene: 8. Germline V gene lookup returns CDR1 SGHTA and CDR2 FQGNSA. The CDR3 length is 15 residues.